Listed below are T cell receptor beta chains from one sample, sequenced in a study of graft-versus-host responses after intestinal transplantation. Libraries were prepared by immunoSEQ multiplex PCR; TCRdb keeps only in-frame clonotypes and omits some of them. Among around 100,000 clones, approximately 93% were seen once, and the ten largest hold roughly 1%. These receptors lack a known antigen. The material was unstimulated CD8+ T cells sorted from spleen or lymph node cells, obtained before intestinal transplant. Source of these receptors: a human donor who received an intestinal transplant. The conserved cysteine and the conserved F or W are not part of the CDR3 here. A clone size is listed for some rows: how often the clone was seen (once, few, many), or a class if it is expanded.

v_call: TRBV5-1; j_call: TRBJ2-3; clone_size: -; cdr3_aa: ASSLWGAEDTQY
v_call: TRBV11-2; j_call: TRBJ2-3; clone_size: -; cdr3_aa: ASSQLLNDKY
v_call: TRBV6-5; j_call: TRBJ1-1; clone_size: -; cdr3_aa: ASRTLGTEAF
v_call: TRBV4-2; j_call: TRBJ1-4; clone_size: -; cdr3_aa: ASSQDWSQEKLF
v_call: TRBV5-4; j_call: TRBJ1-1; clone_size: -; cdr3_aa: ASSHPGFNTEAF
v_call: TRBV27; j_call: TRBJ2-7; clone_size: -; cdr3_aa: ASSPPGQGIHEQY
v_call: TRBV29-1; j_call: TRBJ2-7; clone_size: once; cdr3_aa: SVAGTGGDYEQY
v_call: TRBV19; j_call: TRBJ1-1; clone_size: -; cdr3_aa: ASIAPTDEAF
v_call: TRBV4-2; j_call: TRBJ2-6; clone_size: -; cdr3_aa: ASSQDKTAGANVLT
v_call: TRBV7-9; j_call: TRBJ2-1; clone_size: -; cdr3_aa: ASSQTTYNEQF
v_call: TRBV18; j_call: TRBJ2-7; clone_size: -; cdr3_aa: ASSPGGSGTLYEQY
v_call: TRBV9; j_call: TRBJ2-3; clone_size: -; cdr3_aa: ASSVRRGERGNTDTQY
v_call: TRBV6-1; j_call: TRBJ1-2; clone_size: -; cdr3_aa: ASSEWEDPDDYGYT
v_call: TRBV14; j_call: TRBJ1-2; clone_size: -; cdr3_aa: ASSPRRGGYGYT